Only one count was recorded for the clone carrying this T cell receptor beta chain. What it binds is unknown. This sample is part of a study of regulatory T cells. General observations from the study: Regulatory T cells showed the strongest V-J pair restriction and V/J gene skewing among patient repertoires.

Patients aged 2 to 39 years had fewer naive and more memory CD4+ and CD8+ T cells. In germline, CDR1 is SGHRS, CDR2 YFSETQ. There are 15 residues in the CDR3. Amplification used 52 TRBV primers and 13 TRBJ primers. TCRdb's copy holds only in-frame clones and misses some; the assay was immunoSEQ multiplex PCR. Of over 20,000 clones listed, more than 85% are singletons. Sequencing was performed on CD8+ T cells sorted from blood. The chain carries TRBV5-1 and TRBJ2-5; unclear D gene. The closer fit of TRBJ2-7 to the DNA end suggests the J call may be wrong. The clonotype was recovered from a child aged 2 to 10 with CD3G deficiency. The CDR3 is CASSLGISRFDEQYF. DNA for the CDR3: TGCGCCAGCAGCTTGGGCATTAGCAGGTTTGACGAGCAGTACTTC.